The rows below give T cell receptor beta chains drawn from one sample of a study of human T cells and chemical hapten exposure. TCRdb called the RACE reads again in MiXCR, with one record for every CDR3 protein. Of approximately 34,000 distinct CDR3 sequences listed, roughly 6.4% are singletons. The starting material was whole blood, obtained in connection with sensitization to the hapten diphenylcyclopropenone (DPC). The receptor source for this set is a woman in her twenties or thirties with alopecia areata. Some clones in this sample may be carry-over from other donors' samples. Both conserved end residues are part of each CDR3. The D gene is left open where the match is weak. Not every row has a clone size; where given, it reads once, few, many or a size class.

abundance	d_gene	v_gene	j_gene	CDR3aa	CDR3nt
many	.	TRBV11-1	TRBJ2-1	CASSPAREQFF	TGTGCCAGCAGCCCTGCGCGTGAGCAGTTCTTC
few	TRBD2	TRBV11-2	TRBJ2-7	CASSSWTSGGGGEQYF	TGTGCCAGCAGCTCTTGGACTAGCGGGGGGGGAGGCGAGCAGTACTTC
many	.	TRBV7-9	TRBJ1-1	CASSFLSGNTEAFF	TGTGCCAGCAGCTTCTTGTCGGGTAACACTGAAGCTTTCTTT
many	.	TRBV7-2	TRBJ2-1	CASSSPGRFNNEQFF	TGTGCCAGCAGCTCCCCGGGACGGTTCAACAATGAGCAGTTCTTC
few	TRBD2	TRBV7-2	TRBJ2-1	CASSLGPSASGGPRF	TGTGCCAGCAGCTTAGGACCCTCGGCTAGCGGGGGGCCCAGATTC
.	.	TRBV2	TRBJ2-1	CASSPITEQFF	TGTGCCAGCAGCCCCATCACGGAGCAGTTCTTC
many	TRBD2	TRBV15	TRBJ2-3	CATSRDRRGDGTDTQYF	TGTGCCACCAGCAGAGATAGACGGGGGGACGGCACAGATACGCAGTATTTT
medium-sized	.	TRBV7-6	TRBJ2-7	CASSLEGRAASYEQYF	TGTGCCAGCAGCTTAGAGGGGCGGGCCGCCTCCTACGAGCAGTACTTC
many	TRBD2	TRBV20-1	TRBJ2-3	CSARGARLAGVDTQYF	TGCAGTGCTAGAGGAGCCCGACTAGCGGGGGTAGATACGCAGTATTTT
many	.	TRBV24-1	TRBJ2-7	CATSDKGYEQYF	TGTGCCACCAGTGATAAAGGGTACGAGCAGTACTTC
many	TRBD1	TRBV5-1	TRBJ2-1	CASSSGQSEEVEQFF	TGCGCCAGCAGCTCGGGACAGTCAGAGGAGGTTGAGCAGTTCTTC
few	TRBD1	TRBV6-1	TRBJ1-5	CASSNRQGGNQPQHF	TGTGCCAGCAGTAATCGACAGGGGGGGAATCAGCCCCAGCATTTT
many	.	TRBV27	TRBJ2-7	CASSLDSSYEQYF	TGTGCCAGCAGTTTGGACAGCTCCTACGAGCAGTACTTC
few	.	TRBV6-1	TRBJ2-3	CASSEFPQSTDTQYF	TGTGCCAGCAGTGAATTTCCCCAGTCCACAGATACGCAGTATTTT
few	TRBD1	TRBV15	TRBJ2-2	CATSRPKGTGNTGELFF	TGTGCCACCAGCAGGCCAAAGGGGACAGGGAACACCGGGGAGCTGTTTTTT
.	.	TRBV29-1	TRBJ2-3	CSVVPATATDTQYF	TGCAGCGTTGTTCCCGCGACAGCTACAGATACGCAGTATTTT
few	.	TRBV7-8	TRBJ2-5	CASSLSETQYF	TGTGCCAGCAGCTTATCAGAGACCCAGTACTTC
.	TRBD2	TRBV28	TRBJ2-1	CASSPPGLAKIYEQFF	TGTGCCAGCAGCCCACCGGGACTAGCTAAGATCTATGAGCAGTTCTTC
many	TRBD2	TRBV11-1	TRBJ2-1	CASSSSGGQFREQFF	TGTGCCAGCAGCTCTAGCGGGGGCCAGTTTCGGGAGCAGTTCTTC
.	TRBD1	TRBV28	TRBJ1-6	CASRGGTGSFSPLHF	TGTGCCAGCAGAGGGGGGACAGGGTCTTTTTCACCCCTCCACTTT
many	.	TRBV29-1	TRBJ2-7	CSVRGGPNYEQYF	TGCAGCGTTCGGGGAGGTCCCAACTACGAGCAGTACTTC
many	.	TRBV4-1	TRBJ2-7	CASSQWAGESPEQYF	TGCGCCAGCAGCCAATGGGCAGGGGAGTCCCCCGAGCAGTACTTC
.	.	TRBV6-1	TRBJ2-2	CASKQGADTGELFF	TGTGCCAGCAAACAAGGGGCCGACACCGGGGAGCTGTTTTTT
.	TRBD1	TRBV25-1	TRBJ1-6	CASSGRGTVYNSPLHF	TGTGCCAGCAGTGGGCGGGGGACAGTCTATAATTCACCCCTCCACTTT
.	.	TRBV6-2/TRBV6-3	TRBJ1-5	CASSPKGRKFNQPQHF	TGTGCCAGCAGCCCAAAGGGACGAAAGTTCAATCAGCCCCAGCATTTT
many	.	TRBV3-1	TRBJ2-3	CASSQNGVRTDTQYF	TGTGCCAGCAGCCAAAACGGGGTGCGCACAGATACGCAGTATTTT
many	.	TRBV4-3	TRBJ1-1	CASSQKGYTEAFF	TGCGCCAGCAGCCAAAAGGGGTACACTGAAGCTTTCTTT
many	.	TRBV4-3	TRBJ1-1	CASSQTVDTEAFF	TGCGCCAGCAGCCAAACGGTGGACACTGAAGCTTTCTTT
many	TRBD1	TRBV3-1	TRBJ1-3	CASSQDLTGAGNTIYF	TGTGCCAGCAGCCAAGATTTGACAGGGGCTGGAAACACCATATATTTT
many	TRBD2	TRBV10-3	TRBJ2-7	CATRLAGDYEQYF	TGTGCCACCCGACTAGCGGGGGACTACGAGCAGTACTTC
.	.	TRBV20-1	TRBJ2-7	CSARLGTAQYF	TGCAGTGCTAGACTAGGGACGGCGCAGTACTTC
.	.	TRBV7-6	TRBJ1-6	CASSLGLGPLHF	TGTGCCAGCAGCTTAGGACTTGGACCCCTCCACTTT
few	.	TRBV20-1	TRBJ2-3	CSANLWGNTQYF	TGCAGTGCTAACTTGTGGGGGAATACGCAGTATTTT
.	TRBD1	TRBV28	TRBJ2-7	CASSPGTVSSYEQYF	TGTGCCAGCAGTCCCGGGACAGTGAGCTCCTACGAGCAGTACTTC
.	TRBD2	TRBV2	TRBJ2-3	CASSFLLAGGTDTQYF	TGTGCCAGCAGTTTCCTTCTAGCGGGGGGCACAGATACGCAGTATTTT
many	.	TRBV5-5	TRBJ2-7	CASSPDGNFYEQYF	TGTGCCAGCAGCCCGGACGGAAATTTCTACGAGCAGTACTTC
few	.	TRBV28	TRBJ1-5	CASSLVTEFWNQPQHF	TGTGCCAGCAGTTTGGTGACAGAATTTTGGAATCAGCCCCAGCATTTT
.	.	TRBV3-1	TRBJ2-3	CASSQKPGVSTDTQYF	TGTGCCAGCAGCCAAAAGCCGGGGGTATCTACAGATACGCAGTATTTT
many	TRBD1	TRBV6-5	TRBJ1-3	CASRAGQAAGNTIYF	TGTGCCAGCAGGGCGGGACAGGCGGCTGGAAACACCATATATTTT
few	.	TRBV10-3	TRBJ2-7	CAISEQGEPYEQYF	TGTGCCATCAGTGAGCAAGGGGAGCCCTACGAGCAGTACTTC
many	.	TRBV6-5	TRBJ2-2	CASSYGRANTGELFF	TGTGCCAGCAGTTACGGTAGAGCGAACACCGGGGAGCTGTTTTTT
few	.	TRBV27	TRBJ1-5	CASSRGLPNQPQHF	TGTGCCAGCAGTAGGGGTCTCCCCAATCAGCCCCAGCATTTT
.	TRBD1	TRBV6-2/TRBV6-3	TRBJ1-6	CASQGTGQANSPLHF	TGTGCCAGCCAGGGAACGGGACAGGCCAATTCACCCCTCCACTTT